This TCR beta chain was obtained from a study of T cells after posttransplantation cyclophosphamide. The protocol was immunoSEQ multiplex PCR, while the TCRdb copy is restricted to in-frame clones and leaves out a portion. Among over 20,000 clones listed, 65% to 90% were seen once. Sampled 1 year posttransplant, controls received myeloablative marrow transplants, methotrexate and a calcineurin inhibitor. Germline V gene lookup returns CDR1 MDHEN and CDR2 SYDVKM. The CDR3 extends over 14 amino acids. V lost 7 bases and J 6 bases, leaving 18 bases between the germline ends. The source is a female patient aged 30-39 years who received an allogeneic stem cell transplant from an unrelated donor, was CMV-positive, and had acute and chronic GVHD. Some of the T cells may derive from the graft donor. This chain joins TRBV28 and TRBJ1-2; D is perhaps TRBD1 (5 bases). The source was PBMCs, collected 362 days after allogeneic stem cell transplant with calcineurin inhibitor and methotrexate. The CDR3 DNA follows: TGTGCCAGCATCACGCCGGGGGAATGGCATGGCTACACCTTC. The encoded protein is CASITPGEWHGYTF.